This T cell receptor (beta chain) was captured by sequencing in a study of blood T cell repertoires in COVID-19. Whole-study context: The origin of the acute and convalescent COVID-19 samples was the United States, Italy and Spain.

Between the trimmed V and J ends, which lost 2 bases and 5 bases, there was a span of 12 bases. The CDR3 length is 14 residues. Germline V lookup: CDR1 SGHTA, CDR2 FQGNSA. Only in-frame clones appear in the TCRdb table, and some are missing; sequencing was by immunoSEQ multiplex PCR. Of some 130,000 clones listed, around 73% are singletons. The TCR originated in a man aged 60 to 75 who had recovered from COVID-19. This chain joins TRBV7-2 and TRBJ1-1, with TRBD1 as a possible D gene (5 bases). The specimen was peripheral blood. As DNA, the CDR3 is TGTGCCAGCAGCTTAAGCAGGGAATATACTGAAGCTTTCTTT. It encodes CASSLSREYTEAFF.